Given below is one T cell receptor (beta chain) in context. Its antigen is as yet unknown. CDR3 length: 9 amino acids. Germline loops: CDR1 DFQATT, CDR2 SNEGSKA (reference sequence). V lost 6 bases, J lost 8 bases, and 7 bases lay in between. Negative isolation yielded CD8+ and CD4+ T cells; FACS enriched TEMRA cells. RNA totalling roughly 0.5 to 1 ug underwent reverse transcription with random hexamers. By means of immunoSEQ multiplex PCR, TCR beta CDR3 spanning 54 Vbeta and 13 Jbeta underwent amplification. MiXCR, run by TCRdb on the immunoSEQ multiplex PCR reads, gives a single entry per CDR3 protein. The data show roughly 190,000 distinct CDR3 sequences, roughly 94% seen once. These data are taken from a study of CD8 T cells in Susac syndrome. Turning to the study itself: Among sequenced Susac syndrome patients, over five had active disease and about 8 were in remission. General study results and limits: The study found that Susac CD8+ clonal expansion peaked in TEMRA cells and active patients.

The sequence came from a human donor with Susac syndrome. The chain employs TRBV20-1 and TRBJ1-2; D is unclear. The sequencing input was CD8+ T cells from PBMCs. CDR3 DNA sequence: TGCAGTGCCTATGACGGCTACACCTTC. Translated, it gives CSAYDGYTF.